Sequencing of this T cell receptor beta chain was carried out in a study of cytotoxic CD8 clonotypes in ibrutinib-treated CLL. This CDR3 region has 14 residues. Trimming removed 5 bases from V and 4 bases from J, with 14 bases in between. Germline V gives CDR1 SGHTA, CDR2 FQGTGA. Profiled with immunoSEQ multiplex PCR; TCRdb holds only in-frame clones, not every one. The sample lists about 76,000 clones; 85% to 90% were seen once. Source: PBMCs, taken before ibrutinib treatment. The chain employs TRBV7-3 and TRBJ2-5, with D possibly TRBD1 on 5 matching bases. The clonotype comes from a human donor with chronic lymphocytic leukemia. The CDR3 sequence is CASSPRGTSETQYF. CDR3 coding DNA: TGTGCCAGCAGCCCAAGGGGCACATCAGAGACCCAGTACTTC.